This TCR beta chain appears in the sequencing data of a study of T cells in Graves' hyperthyroidism and ophthalmopathy. Study at large: Peripheral blood was secured at the point of initial diagnosis, before any treatment. General study results and limits: Model predictions of ophthalmopathy came a median approximately 6.5 months before onset.

Turning to this clonotype: Its specificity is not known.

Diagnosis of hyperthyroidism was new in patients aged 18 to 65, and its duration was under 2 months. Lactation, pregnancy, other autoimmune disease or uncontrolled infection led to exclusion of patients. Template material for amplifying TCR beta CDR3 regions consisted of RNA transcripts. Initially, a first-round RT-PCR of the TCR CDR3 employed the HTBI primer set. One entry per CDR3 protein results from TCRdb running MiXCR on the multiplex PCR reads. Counted here are 700,000 to 850,000 distinct CDR3 sequences, about 35% occurring once; the ten biggest clones make up around 29%. CDR3 length equals 12 residues. Trimming stripped 8 bases from V and 6 bases from J, with 11 bases between.

This sequence joins TRBV12-3 or TRBV12-4 and TRBJ1-3; D not certain. This clonotype originated in a woman in her 40s with Graves' hyperthyroidism. The specimen sequenced was blood. CDR3 DNA sequence: TGTGCCAGCGTCCCCGTCAAAAACACCATATATTTT. Residues: CASVPVKNTIYF.